These 32 T cell receptor beta chains originate from one sample sequenced in a study of cytomegalovirus exposure and HLA in healthy donors. The PCR had 60 Vbeta and 13 Jbeta primers. Assay used: immunoSEQ multiplex PCR; TCRdb lists only in-frame clones, some missing. The sample consists of some 200,000 clones, more than 65% of them appearing once. Material for sequencing was PBMCs. These receptors were taken from a female donor in good health and CMV-seronegative.

V is TRBV7-2 and J is TRBJ2-3; D is undetermined. V was clipped by 5 bases and J by 2 bases, with 17 bases between them. Germline V gene sequence: CDR1 SGHTA, CDR2 FQGNSA. The CDR3 covers 16 residues. The CDR3 reads CASSPTTFSYTDTQYF. The CDR3 region has the DNA TGTGCCAGCAGCCCGACGACATTCTCCTACACAGATACGCAGTATTTT.

In the case of this clone: The junction differs from germline at one of its ends, possibly a read error. The chain is built from TRBV6-1 and TRBJ2-1; the D gene is possibly TRBD2 (6 bases). Germline V gene data show CDR1 as MNHNS and CDR2 as SASEGT. CDR3 length: 15 amino acids. The CDR3 region is CASSKAGAQVGEQFF. The CDR3 nucleotides are TGTGCCAGCAGTAAAGCGGGCGCTCAAGTAGGTGAGCAGTTCTTC.

The chain is built from TRBV5-4 and TRBJ1-2, with TRBD1 matching 8 bases. J gave up 0 bases and V 0 bases, and 4 bases lay outside the gene matches. Germline-derived CDR1 and CDR2 are SGHNT and YYREEE (reference sequence). The CDR3 consists of 16 residues. The CDR3 region is CASSLAGGLSNYGYTF. CDR3 DNA: TGTGCCAGCAGCTTGGCAGGGGGCCTATCTAACTATGGCTACACCTTC. The variable domain in full, with the rest retrieved from reference TRBV5-4 and TRBJ1-2, is ETGVTQSPTHLIKTRGQQVTLRCSSQSGHNTVSWYQQALGQGPQFIFQYYREEENGRGNFPPRFSGLQFPNYSSELNVNALELDDSALYLCASSLAGGLSNYGYTFGSGTRLTVV.

This chain links TRBV28 with TRBJ2-2; the D gene is possibly TRBD1 (5 bases). From germline, CDR1 is MDHEN and CDR2 SYDVKM. The CDR3 totals 15 residues. V lost 4 bases and J 6 bases, leaving 15 bases between the germline ends. The CDR3 DNA follows: TGTGCCAGCAGTTCCCAGGGAAGGAGCGCCGGGGAGCTGTTTTTT. Translating it yields CASSSQGRSAGELFF.

The CDR3 DNA sequence: TGCGCCAGCAGCTTGGAGGGAACAGGGGCCTCCTTGGATGAGCAGTTCTTC. It encodes CASSLEGTGASLDEQFF. This chain links TRBV5-1 with TRBJ2-1; 7 bases fit TRBD1. CDR3 length: 17 amino acids. Germline loops: CDR1 SGHRS, CDR2 YFSETQ. The trim removed 0 bases at V and 8 bases at J, leaving 14 bases unmatched.

The V gene is TRBV23-1, the J gene TRBJ2-4; no clear D gene. TRBV23-1 is an ORF for which the function is uncertain. Trimming cost V 3 bases and J 5 bases, with 5 bases left between them. This CDR3 comprises 12 residues. CDR3 in DNA: TGCGCCAGCAGTCACGTCCAAAACATTCAGTACTTC. Its protein is CASSHVQNIQYF.

V and J are TRBV6-1 and TRBJ2-1; 10 positions agree with TRBD2. Trimming took 1 base from V and 11 from J; bases not matched to a gene: 11. This CDR3 comprises 16 residues. Germline V lookup: CDR1 MNHNS, CDR2 SASEGT. The CDR3 region is CASSEVAGGLGGKQFF. CDR3 nucleotides: TGTGCCAGCAGTGAAGTAGCGGGGGGCCTGGGGGGTAAGCAGTTCTTC.

The table lists this clone with a few counts. This chain links TRBV2 with TRBJ1-5; 9 nucleotides align to TRBD1. The CDR3 spans 15 residues. Germline V gene sequence: CDR1 SNHLY, CDR2 FYNNEI. V gave up 6 bases and J gave up 0 bases; unmatched junction bases: 3. In DNA, the CDR3 is TGTGCCAGCAGGGCGGACAGGGGTAGCAATCAGCCCCAGCATTTT. This translates into CASRADRGSNQPQHF.

The chain links TRBV19 to TRBJ2-7, with a possible D match to TRBD2 (5 bases). Trimming pared 4 bases from V and 3 bases from J, leaving 10 bases between. CDR1 is LNHDA and CDR2 is SQIVND in the germline V gene (reference sequence). This CDR3 region has 13 residues. DNA of the CDR3: TGTGCCAGTAGTACCTCAGGAGGCTACGAGCAGTACTTC. This sequence encodes CASSTSGGYEQYF.

The chain links TRBV27 to TRBJ2-5; 7 bases match TRBD1. With 3 bases clipped from V and 3 bases from J, the junction kept 7 bases outside the gene matches. The germline CDR1 and CDR2 sequences are MNHEY and SMNVEV (reference sequence). The CDR3 is made up of 15 amino acids. CDR3 bases: TGTGCCAGCAGTTTCGGGCTGGGGACAGAAGAGACCCAGTACTTC. It is translated as CASSFGLGTEETQYF.

The rearrangement links TRBV16 to TRBJ2-2; the D gene is possibly TRBD2 (6 bases). From germline, CDR1 is KGHSY and CDR2 FQNENV. The CDR3 sequence is 15 residues long. With 1 base removed from V and 4 bases from J, the gap between germline ends came to 10 bases. The CDR3 loop is CASSQWRVRTGELFF. CDR3 DNA: TGTGCCAGCAGCCAATGGAGGGTTCGCACCGGGGAGCTGTTTTTT.

This chain links TRBV19 with TRBJ2-7; weak D call: TRBD1 (6 bases). The germline V and J ends were trimmed by 8 bases and 0 bases, with 14 bases remaining between them. Germline V CDR1 and CDR2: LNHDA, SQIVND (reference sequence). There are 14 residues in the CDR3. CDR3 nucleotides: TGTGCCAGTGGTACCGGACAGTCCTCCTACGAGCAGTACTTC. Amino acids: CASGTGQSSYEQYF.

This chain's CDR3 is CATGDGGSNYGYTF. In DNA, the CDR3 is TGTGCCACCGGTGATGGGGGGTCTAACTATGGCTACACCTTC. The J gene is TRBJ1-2, the V gene TRBV19, with a tentative D call TRBD1 (5 bases). CDR3 length: 14 residues. The germline gives CDR1 LNHDA, CDR2 SQIVND (reference sequence). V lost 10 bases, J lost 0 bases, and 15 bases lay in between. Together with reference TRBV19 and TRBJ1-2, the CDR3 gives the full variable domain: DGGITQSPKYLFRKEGQNVTLSCEQNLNHDAMYWYRQDPGQGLRLIYYSQIVNDFQKGDIAEGYSVSREKKESFPLTVTSAQKNPTAFYLCATGDGGSNYGYTFGSGTRLTVV.

This clone was recorded only once. The chain links TRBV7-8 to TRBJ2-5; D is unresolved. V lost 8 bases and J lost 11, with 18 bases in between. The CDR3 is 12 amino acids. The germline CDR1 and CDR2 sequences are SGHVS and FQNEAQ. The CDR3 protein is CASSLSLGEQYF. The CDR3, as DNA: TGTGCCAGCTCTTTAAGCCTTGGTGAGCAGTACTTC.

The chain uses TRBV19 and TRBJ2-1; D not certain. From germline, CDR1 is LNHDA and CDR2 SQIVND (reference sequence). With 1 base removed from V and 2 bases from J, the gap between germline ends came to 12 bases. The CDR3 covers 16 residues. CDR3 amino acids: CASSIVETQTYNEQFF. DNA of the CDR3: TGTGCCAGTAGTATAGTGGAGACCCAAACCTACAATGAGCAGTTCTTC. Using reference TRBV19 and TRBJ2-1 for the parts outside the CDR3, the full variable domain is DGGITQSPKYLFRKEGQNVTLSCEQNLNHDAMYWYRQDPGQGLRLIYYSQIVNDFQKGDIAEGYSVSREKKESFPLTVTSAQKNPTAFYLCASSIVETQTYNEQFFGPGTRLTVL.

The rearrangement uses TRBV27 and TRBJ2-2; 8 bases are a match to TRBD1. V dropped 3 bases and J dropped 6; count of bases not matched to a gene: 9. CDR1 is MNHEY and CDR2 is SMNVEV in the germline V gene (reference sequence). The CDR3 is 16 residues long. CDR3 sequence reads: CASSFHDRGPPGELFF. The CDR3 coding sequence is TGTGCCAGCAGTTTTCATGACAGGGGTCCGCCCGGGGAGCTGTTTTTT.

The chain recombines TRBV29-1 with TRBJ2-3; D might be TRBD2 (7 bases). Germline CDR1 reads SQVTM; CDR2 reads ANQGSEA. Trimming took off 3 bases at V and 6 bases at J, with 10 bases between the two ends. The CDR3 has 12 amino acids. The CDR3 DNA reads TGCAGCGTTGAGGCGGGGGCGGATACGCAGTATTTT. This gives the protein CSVEAGADTQYF.

This CDR3 is CASSEPYLGQDEQYF. DNA for the CDR3: TGCGCCAGCAGTGAGCCCTACCTCGGACAGGACGAGCAGTACTTC. This chain joins TRBV10-2 and TRBJ2-7, with TRBD1 matching 7 bases. The V gene's germline CDR1 is WSHSY and CDR2 SAAADI. V lost 2 bases to trimming and J lost 5 bases; unmatched junction nucleotides: 9. The CDR3 has 15 amino acids.

The rearrangement links TRBV29-1 to TRBJ1-2, with D possibly matching TRBD1 (6 bases). Deletions cut 7 bases from V and 4 bases from J, with 19 bases between. The CDR3 covers 14 residues. Germline CDR1 reads SQVTM; CDR2 reads ANQGSEA. DNA of the CDR3: TGCAGCGCTCGCACGGACAGTCCGGCCTATGGCTACACCTTC. It is translated as CSARTDSPAYGYTF. Using reference TRBV29-1 and TRBJ1-2 for the parts outside the CDR3, the full variable domain is SAVISQKPSRDICQRGTSLTIQCQVDSQVTMMFWYRQQPGQSLTLIATANQGSEATYESGFVIDKFPISRPNLTFSTLTVSNMSPEDSSIYLCSARTDSPAYGYTFGSGTRLTVV.

The chain joins TRBV5-1 to TRBJ2-7; TRBD2 agrees at 8 bases. CDR1 SGHRS and CDR2 YFSETQ come from the germline V gene. Trimming at V came to 3 bases and at J to 4 bases, leaving 9 bases not matched to a gene. The CDR3 sequence is 15 residues long. The chain's CDR3 is CASSWRAGDPYEQYF. The CDR3 DNA reads as TGCGCCAGCAGCTGGAGAGCGGGAGATCCATACGAGCAGTACTTC.

Concerning this clone itself: This specimen includes other DNA sequences encoding the same CDR3. This rearrangement joins TRBV7-2 to TRBJ2-7, with TRBD1 identical over 7 bases. The V segment lost 4 bases and the J segment 6 bases; nucleotides outside the gene matches: 6. The CDR3 is 13 amino acids. The germline V gene has CDR1 SGHTA and CDR2 FQGNSA. The CDR3 loop reads CASSSRQGFEQYF. The DNA of the CDR3 is TGTGCCAGCAGCTCCAGACAGGGTTTCGAGCAGTACTTC.

The chain uses TRBV5-4 and TRBJ2-1, with 11 bases matching TRBD2. Germline CDR1 and CDR2: SGHNT and YYREEE (reference sequence). This CDR3 region has 16 residues. V shed 0 bases, J shed 8 bases, and the junction held 7 bases outside the gene matches. For the CDR3, the DNA is TGTGCCAGCAGCTTGGGGGTTAGCGGGGGGGTCGATGAGCAGTTCTTC. Translation: CASSLGVSGGVDEQFF.

The gene calls are TRBV7-9 and TRBJ2-7, with TRBD1 as a possible D gene (6 bases). Germline CDR1 SEHNR, CDR2 FQNEAQ (reference sequence). This CDR3 has 14 amino acids. The V end was cut by 6 bases, the J end by 1 base, with 13 bases between. CDR3 coding DNA: TGTGCCAGCAGTCACCCCGGACAGTCCTACGAGCAGTACTTC. Its protein is CASSHPGQSYEQYF.

The V call is TRBV19, the J call TRBJ1-2; a weak D match, TRBD1 (6 bases). Trimming removed 2 bases at V and 4 bases at J, with 8 bases between. The CDR3 extends over 13 amino acids. The germline V gene encodes CDR1 LNHDA and CDR2 SQIVND (reference sequence). In DNA, the CDR3 is TGTGCCAGTAGTATACTAGGGGGCTATGGCTACACCTTC. Translating gives CASSILGGYGYTF.

V gene TRBV28 combines with J gene TRBJ2-2; TRBD1 matches at 11 bases. This CDR3 has 16 amino acids. V gave up 5 bases and J gave up 2 bases; unmatched junction bases: 4. CDR1 is MDHEN, CDR2 SYDVKM, per germline. CDR3 nucleotides: TGTGCCAGCAGTCCCCGGACAGGGGGCAACACCGGGGAGCTGTTTTTT. Translated, it gives CASSPRTGGNTGELFF. The full variable domain, its missing parts supplied by reference TRBV28 and TRBJ2-2, is DVKVTQSSRYLVKRTGEKVFLECVQDMDHENMFWYRQDPGLGLRLIYFSYDVKMKEKGDIPEGYSVSREKKERFSLILESASTNQTSMYLCASSPRTGGNTGELFFGEGSRLTVL.

The V gene is TRBV6-5, the J gene TRBJ1-2; 11 bases are a match to TRBD1. V lost 6 bases, J lost 8 bases, and 8 bases stayed unmatched. This CDR3 has 14 residues. CDR1 is MNHEY and CDR2 is SVGAGI in the germline V gene. CDR3 region: CASRLGQGAGGYTF. CDR3 coding DNA: TGTGCCAGCAGACTCGGACAGGGGGCAGGAGGCTACACCTTC.

This sequence joins TRBV12-5 and TRBJ2-6; 7 nucleotides align to TRBD1. V shed 3 bases and J 2 bases; nucleotides not matched to a gene: 16. The CDR3 extends over 20 amino acids. The germline V gene encodes CDR1 LGHNT and CDR2 FRNRAP. CDR3: CASGFDCGRGKVAGANVLTF. For the CDR3, the DNA is TGTGCTAGTGGTTTCGATTGCGGCAGGGGGAAGGTGGCTGGGGCCAACGTCCTGACTTTC.

The V and J genes are TRBV6-5 and TRBJ2-3, with D tentatively TRBD1 (6 bases). Trimming cost V 6 bases and J 2 bases, with 9 bases left between them. CDR3 size: 13 residues. Germline V gene sequence: CDR1 MNHEY, CDR2 SVGAGI. As DNA, the CDR3 is TGTGCCAGCAGCCGACAGGTCACAGATACGCAGTATTTT. The encoded protein is CASSRQVTDTQYF.

The count of this clone is one. V and J are TRBV28 and TRBJ1-5, with D possibly TRBD1 on 6 matching bases. V gave up 4 bases and J gave up 3 bases, with 19 bases separating them. The length of the CDR3 is 17 residues. The germline V gene encodes CDR1 MDHEN and CDR2 SYDVKM. CDR3 nucleotide sequence: TGTGCCAGCAGTTCGTACAGGGTTAGGGGCCCCAATCAGCCCCAGCATTTT. Amino acid sequence: CASSSYRVRGPNQPQHF.

This clone was recorded once. The chain joins TRBV29-1 to TRBJ2-5; TRBD1 matches 8 bases. Germline lookup yields CDR1 SQVTM and CDR2 ANQGSEA. Trimming took 3 bases from V and 2 from J; bases not matched to a gene: 5. The CDR3 sequence is 14 residues long. For the CDR3, the DNA is TGCAGCGTTGACCGAACAGGGGGGCAAGAGACCCAGTACTTC. Protein sequence: CSVDRTGGQETQYF.

V gene TRBV28 combines with J gene TRBJ2-7; 8 bases are a match to TRBD2. This CDR3 has 17 residues. CDR1 is MDHEN, CDR2 SYDVKM, per germline. V lost 3 bases, J lost 0 bases, and 10 bases stayed unmatched. The CDR3 protein is CASSFLSSGSHSYEQYF. The CDR3 DNA is TGTGCCAGCAGTTTTTTGTCTAGCGGGTCCCACTCCTACGAGCAGTACTTC.

The chain has TRBV7-9 and TRBJ2-1; weak D call: TRBD2 (6 bases). Germline assignment: CDR1 SEHNR and CDR2 FQNEAQ (reference sequence). CDR3 length: 12 residues. V lost 5 bases and J lost 6, with 8 bases in between. The CDR3 region has the DNA TGTGCCAGCAGCCAGCGGGCCAATGAGCAGTTCTTC. Its protein is CASSQRANEQFF.